This T cell receptor beta chain is drawn from a study of blood T cell repertoires in COVID-19. Recruited during active infection, patients (from Seattle) were subsequently followed longitudinally. V was cut by 0 bases and J by 3 bases, with 13 bases left in between. CDR1 and CDR2 from the germline V gene are SGHDT and YYEEEE. This CDR3 spans 16 amino acids. Profiled with immunoSEQ multiplex PCR; TCRdb holds only in-frame clones, not every one. The table records approximately 200,000 clones, roughly 94% of them present only once. This receptor was identified in a man aged 25 to 45 with COVID-19, enrolled during active disease. The chain has TRBV5-6 and TRBJ2-1; the D gene is possibly TRBD2 (6 bases). The sample taken for sequencing was peripheral blood. The CDR3 coding sequence is TGTGCCAGCAGCTTGGGGGCGGGGCCGGGCTACAATGAGCAGTTCTTC. Its protein is CASSLGAGPGYNEQFF.